This T cell receptor (beta chain) was obtained from a study of graft-versus-host responses after intestinal transplantation. Clones were sequenced by immunoSEQ multiplex PCR, and TCRdb holds only the in-frame ones, with some missing. This sample has 130,000 or so clones; around 90% occur once, and the top ten carry approximately 0.2%. The V gene's germline CDR1 is LNHDA and CDR2 SQIVND (reference sequence). With V trimmed by 3 bases and J by 9 bases, 9 bases remained unmatched. The CDR3 is made up of 15 amino acids. Remarks on this clone: Its specificity is not known.

The rearrangement links TRBV19 to TRBJ2-1; 9 nucleotides align to TRBD2. This receptor was identified in a human donor who received an intestinal transplant. The sample in question was unstimulated CD4+ T cells sorted from spleen or lymph node cells, obtained before intestinal transplant. Here the CDR3 DNA reads TGTGCCAGTAGTATTGCGGCTAGCGGGATGGCTGAGCAGTTCTTC. Its translation is CASSIAASGMAEQFF.